This TCR beta chain was recorded in a study of a mutant IDH1 vaccine in newly diagnosed glioma. Study as a whole: Radiotherapy alone preceded vaccination by 4-6 weeks; alternatively, vaccination started with temozolomide cycles. Previous care, which was radiotherapy, temozolomide, or both, most often involved both.

Noted time point: week 5, during vaccination. Each vaccine dose was 300 ug of mutant IDH1 20-mer peptide, with topical imiquimod. A word on this clone: No antigen is known for it.

Clones were read by immunoSEQ multiplex PCR, and TCRdb kept only the in-frame ones, dropping some. The sample lists 25,000 to 30,000 clones; approximately 90% were seen once. Germline lookup yields CDR1 SQVTM and CDR2 ANQGSEA. The CDR3 length is 16 residues. V lost 7 bases and J lost 0, with 19 bases in between. Regarding the study as a whole: Apparently unrelated to pseudoprogression were changes in the top peripheral T cell clonotypes.

This TCR came from a middle-aged woman with glioma. Some clones in this sample may be carry-over from other donors' samples. The J gene is TRBJ2-1, the V gene TRBV29-1; weak D call: TRBD1 (5 bases). The sample was peripheral blood mononuclear cells (PBMCs), taken from a glioma patient whose treatment included an IDH1 peptide vaccine. The CDR3 region has the DNA TGCAGCGCCTTTTCCCTCGGACACGGCTCCTACAATGAGCAGTTCTTC. This sequence encodes CSAFSLGHGSYNEQFF.